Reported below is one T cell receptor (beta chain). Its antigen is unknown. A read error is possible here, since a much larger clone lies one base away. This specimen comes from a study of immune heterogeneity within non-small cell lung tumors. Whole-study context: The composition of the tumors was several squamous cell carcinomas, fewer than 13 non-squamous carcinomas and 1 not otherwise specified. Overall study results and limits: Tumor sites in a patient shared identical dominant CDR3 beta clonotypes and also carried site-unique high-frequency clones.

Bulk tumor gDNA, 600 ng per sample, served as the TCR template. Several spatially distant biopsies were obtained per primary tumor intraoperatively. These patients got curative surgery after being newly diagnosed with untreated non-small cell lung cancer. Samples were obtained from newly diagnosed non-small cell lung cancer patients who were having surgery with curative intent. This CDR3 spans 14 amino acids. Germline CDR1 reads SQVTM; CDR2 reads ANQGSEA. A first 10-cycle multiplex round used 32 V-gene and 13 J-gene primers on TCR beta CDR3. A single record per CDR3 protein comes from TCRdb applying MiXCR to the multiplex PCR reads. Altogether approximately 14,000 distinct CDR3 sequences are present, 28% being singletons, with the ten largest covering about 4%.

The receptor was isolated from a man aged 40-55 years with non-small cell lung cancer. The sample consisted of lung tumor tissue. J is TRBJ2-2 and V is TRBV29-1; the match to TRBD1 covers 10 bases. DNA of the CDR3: TGCAGCGTGAAGACAGGGGGCACGACCGGGGAGCCGTTTTTT. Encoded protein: CSVKTGGTTGEPFF.